This is a list of T cell receptor beta chains from one sample in a study of T cell responses to AZD1222 COVID-19 vaccine. TCRdb's copy holds only in-frame clones and misses some; the assay was immunoSEQ multiplex PCR. The sample consists of 180,000 or so clones, around nine tenths of them appearing once. Sequenced here: peripheral blood, sampled 28 days after the second AZD1222 dose. These receptor sequences come from an adult who received the AZD1222 COVID-19 vaccine. Each CDR3 is given with its conserved first and last residue. The D gene is left open where the match is weak. For some rows the clone size is stated as once, few or many, or as a class when expanded; others skip it.

J,D,V,size,DNA,CDR3
TRBJ2-7,TRBD2,TRBV7-9,NA,TGTGCCAGCAGCCCCTTAACGCGGGAGCACGACGAGCAGTACTTC,CASSPLTREHDEQYF
TRBJ2-1,NA,TRBV16,NA,TGTGCCAGCAGCCAATTATTCACTAACAATGAGCAGTTCTTC,CASSQLFTNNEQFF
TRBJ2-5,TRBD1,TRBV13,NA,TGTGCCAGCAGCTTCCCAGCCGGGACAGGGGGGGAGGAGACCCAGTACTTC,CASSFPAGTGGEETQYF
TRBJ2-3,TRBD2,TRBV28,NA,TGTGCCAGCAGGGCCCCTCCGGGGGGGCCCCCTACGCAGTATTTT,CASRAPPGGPPTQYF
TRBJ2-7,TRBD1,TRBV14,NA,TGTGCCAGCAGCCAAGAGGGCAGGGGGCTAGACTACGAGCAGTACTTC,CASSQEGRGLDYEQYF
TRBJ2-5,NA,TRBV20-1,NA,TGCAGTGCTAATAGTGTGGAGACCCAGTACTTC,CSANSVETQYF
TRBJ2-1,TRBD2,TRBV19,once,TGTGCCAGTAGTAGGGTATTTGCTAGCGGGGTGTCGAATGAGCAGTTCTTC,CASSRVFASGVSNEQFF
TRBJ1-3,NA,TRBV29-1,NA,TGCAGCGTGCAGGTTGGGGCGGGGGGAAACACCATATATTTT,CSVQVGAGGNTIYF
TRBJ1-5,NA,TRBV19,NA,TGTGCCAGTAGTATATGGGGGGGTAGGAGCAATCAGCCCCAGCATTTT,CASSIWGGRSNQPQHF
TRBJ2-1,TRBD2,TRBV19,NA,TGTGCCAGTAGTAGCGGGAGGGCCTGGAATGAGCAGTTCTTC,CASSSGRAWNEQFF
TRBJ2-7,NA,TRBV6-4,NA,TGTGCCAGCAGTGACCGCCTGAAGGAACGGTCCTACGAGCAGTACTTC,CASSDRLKERSYEQYF
TRBJ2-7,TRBD1,TRBV19,NA,TGTGCCAGTAGTCCCCAGACAGGGGCCTACGAGCAGTACTTC,CASSPQTGAYEQYF
TRBJ1-6,TRBD1,TRBV5-1,few,TGCGCCAGCAGCTTGGGACAGGGCGAATCACCCCTCCACTTT,CASSLGQGESPLHF
TRBJ2-3,NA,TRBV7-2,once,TGTGCCAGCAGCTCACCACTGGTGGCAGATACGCAGTATTTT,CASSSPLVADTQYF